The 14 T cell receptor beta chains in this list originate from one sample, sequenced in a study of CD8 T cells in ankylosing spondylitis. In TCRdb, the 5' RACE reads were re-called with MiXCR into one record per CDR3 protein. The sample includes fewer than 200,000 distinct CDR3 sequences, about 20% of them seen just once. The source material was blood, either unsorted or a sorted T cell fraction (not recorded which). The receptors derive from a male donor between 10 and 30 years old with ankylosing spondylitis or in good health (not recorded which).

This clonotype was counted many times. This chain links TRBV11-2 with TRBJ1-5; the match to TRBD1 covers 9 bases. The CDR3 has 14 amino acids. Germline CDR1 reads SGHAT; CDR2 reads FQNNGV. V was clipped by 6 bases and J by 5 bases; unmatched bases: 5. CDR3 bases: TGTGCCAGCAGTCAGACAGGGGGAGATCAGCCCCAGCATTTT. Translated: CASSQTGGDQPQHF.

This clonotype was found many times. The CDR3 nucleotides read TGTGCCAGCAGCGAGTGGGAAGATACGCAGTATTTT. Residues: CASSEWEDTQYF. This chain links TRBV5-5 with TRBJ2-3; unclear D gene. Germline loops: CDR1 SGHKS, CDR2 YYEKEE (reference sequence). The V and J ends lost 4 bases and 5 bases respectively, with 8 bases between them. The CDR3 runs to 12 residues.

This clonotype appeared many times. The chain employs TRBV12-3 or TRBV12-4 and TRBJ2-1; 7 positions match TRBD1. The CDR3 extends over 13 amino acids. V lost 3 bases, J lost 8 bases, and 4 bases stayed unmatched. The CDR3 is CASSFRQGDEQFF. CDR3 DNA sequence: TGTGCCAGCAGTTTCCGGCAGGGGGATGAGCAGTTCTTC.

This clonotype was found many times. This chain uses TRBV12-3 or TRBV12-4 with TRBJ2-1; D tentatively reads TRBD1 or TRBD2 (5 bases each). V lost 6 bases and J lost 0, with 15 bases in between. The CDR3 has 16 residues. DNA for the CDR3: TGTGCCAGCAGGGGAACCGGGACGGCCTCCTACAATGAGCAGTTCTTC. It translates to CASRGTGTASYNEQFF.

The V and J genes are TRBV11-2 and TRBJ2-1; 10 positions match TRBD2. Germline V gene sequence: CDR1 SGHAT, CDR2 FQNNGV. The junction had 9 bases not matched to a gene; V was cut back by 4 bases and J by 0 bases. The CDR3 sequence is 18 residues long. CDR3 nucleotide sequence: TGTGCCAGCAGCTCCCCTAGCGGGAGCGAATTCTCCTACAATGAGCAGTTCTTC. Translated, it gives CASSSPSGSEFSYNEQFF. Looking up the rest from reference TRBV11-2 and TRBJ2-1 gives the full variable domain: EAGVAQSPRYKIIEKRQSVAFWCNPISGHATLYWYQQILGQGPKLLIQFQNNGVVDDSQLPKDRFSAERLKGVDSTLKIQPAKLEDSAVYLCASSSPSGSEFSYNEQFFGPGTRLTVL.

In this sample, this clonotype turned up many times. The rearrangement joins TRBV7-6 to TRBJ2-2; 7 bases line up with TRBD2. Germline assignment: CDR1 SGHVS and CDR2 FNYEAQ. The CDR3 runs 16 residues. Trimming took 5 bases from V and 5 from J; bases not matched to a gene: 11. The CDR3: CASSREVPGATGELFF. CDR3 coding DNA: TGTGCCAGCAGCCGGGAGGTCCCGGGAGCTACCGGGGAGCTGTTTTTT.

This clonotype was seen at least ten times. The chain joins TRBV29-1 to TRBJ2-1; weak D call: TRBD2 (7 bases). Germline V CDR1 and CDR2: SQVTM, ANQGSEA. V lost 8 bases and J 7 bases, leaving 12 bases between the germline ends. The CDR3 length is 11 residues. The CDR3 reads CSFKGGNEQFF. CDR3 DNA sequence: TGCAGCTTTAAGGGGGGGAATGAGCAGTTCTTC.

This clonotype has a count of ten or more. The rearrangement links TRBV5-5 to TRBJ2-3; D not certain. Trimming removed 2 bases from V and 0 bases from J, with 7 bases in between. This CDR3 is built from 14 residues. Germline assignment: CDR1 SGHKS and CDR2 YYEKEE (reference sequence). The CDR3 DNA sequence: TGTGCCAGCAGCTTACGATCTAGCACAGATACGCAGTATTTT. This encodes CASSLRSSTDTQYF.

This clonotype was picked up many times. The chain employs TRBV10-3 and TRBJ2-1; TRBD2 agrees at 8 bases. CDR1 and CDR2 from the germline V gene are ENHRY and SYGVKD. The CDR3 runs 14 residues. Trimming removed 6 bases from V and 7 bases from J; junction bases left unmatched: 8. The CDR3 region is CAISYGTRKNEQFF. In DNA, the CDR3 is TGTGCCATCAGCTACGGGACTAGGAAAAATGAGCAGTTCTTC.

This clonotype was found many times. The rearrangement uses TRBV7-2 and TRBJ1-6; the match to TRBD1 covers 11 bases. The CDR3 runs to 15 residues. The V gene's germline CDR1 is SGHTA and CDR2 FQGNSA. The ends lost 5 bases at V and 9 bases at J; junction bases unmatched: 6. CDR3 in amino acids: CASSPRTGGGSPLHF. CDR3 nucleotide sequence: TGTGCCAGCAGCCCGCGGACAGGGGGCGGTTCACCCCTCCACTTT.

This clonotype came up many times. V is TRBV5-6 and J is TRBJ2-1, with a weak D call TRBD2 (6 bases). The CDR3 is made up of 14 amino acids. Per germline, CDR1 SGHDT and CDR2 YYEEEE. Deletions cut 0 bases from V and 8 bases from J, with 12 bases between. The CDR3 loop reads CASSLGLVVDEQFF. As DNA, the CDR3 is TGTGCCAGCAGCTTGGGACTAGTTGTCGATGAGCAGTTCTTC.

This clonotype was seen many times. This chain connects TRBV6-6 to TRBJ2-1, with TRBD2 matching over 14 bases. CDR1 MNHNY and CDR2 SVGAGI come from the germline V gene (reference sequence). CDR3 size: 17 residues. V shed 3 bases, J shed 3 bases, and the junction held 4 bases outside the gene matches. The CDR3 sequence: CASSYSGLAGVYNEQFF. DNA for the CDR3: TGTGCCAGCAGTTATTCGGGACTAGCGGGAGTCTACAATGAGCAGTTCTTC.

The chain carries TRBV4-2 and TRBJ1-1, with 8 bases that match TRBD1. The V segment lost 1 base and the J segment 4 bases; nucleotides outside the gene matches: 5. The CDR3 extends over 15 amino acids. The germline V gene has CDR1 LGHNA and CDR2 YNFKEQ. CDR3 DNA: TGTGCCAGCAGCCAAGTGGGGACAGGCGGCACTGAAGCTTTCTTT. Its protein is CASSQVGTGGTEAFF.

This clonotype was observed at least ten times. The chain links TRBV24-1 to TRBJ2-1; D call uncertain. Per the germline V gene, CDR1 is KGHDR and CDR2 is SFDVKD. This CDR3 region has 16 residues. V was shortened by 3 bases and J by 6 bases, with 17 bases between the two germline ends. CDR3 nucleotides: TGTGCCACCAGTGATCCCCGTGAGGTTCCCTCCAATGAGCAGTTCTTC. It is translated as CATSDPREVPSNEQFF.